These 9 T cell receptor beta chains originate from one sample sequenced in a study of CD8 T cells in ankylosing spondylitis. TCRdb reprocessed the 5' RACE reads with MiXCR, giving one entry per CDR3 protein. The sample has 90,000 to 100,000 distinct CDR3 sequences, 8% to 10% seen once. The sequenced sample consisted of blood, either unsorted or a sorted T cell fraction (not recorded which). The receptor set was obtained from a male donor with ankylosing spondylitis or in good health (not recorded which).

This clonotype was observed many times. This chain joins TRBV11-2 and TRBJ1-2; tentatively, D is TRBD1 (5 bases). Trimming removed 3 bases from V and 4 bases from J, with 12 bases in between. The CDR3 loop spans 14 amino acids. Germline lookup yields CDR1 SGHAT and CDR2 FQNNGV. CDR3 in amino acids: CASSLGRLAYGYTF. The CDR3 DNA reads TGTGCCAGCAGCTTGGGACGCCTGGCCTATGGCTACACCTTC. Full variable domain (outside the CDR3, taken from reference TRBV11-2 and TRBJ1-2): EAGVAQSPRYKIIEKRQSVAFWCNPISGHATLYWYQQILGQGPKLLIQFQNNGVVDDSQLPKDRFSAERLKGVDSTLKIQPAKLEDSAVYLCASSLGRLAYGYTFGSGTRLTVV.

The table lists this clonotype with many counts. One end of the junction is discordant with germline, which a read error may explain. The CDR3 protein is CASSPPTGTNTGELFF. DNA for the CDR3: TGTGCCAGCTCGCCACCCACAGGGACCAACACCGGGGAGCTGTTTTTT. The chain links TRBV18 to TRBJ2-2; possibly TRBD1 for D (6 bases). This CDR3 is built from 16 residues. Germline V gives CDR1 KGHSH, CDR2 LQKENI. Using reference TRBV18 and TRBJ2-2 for the parts outside the CDR3, the full variable domain is NAGVMQNPRHLVRRRGQEARLRCSPMKGHSHVYWYRQLPEEGLKFMVYLQKENIIDESGMPKERFSAEFPKEGPSILRIQQVVRGDSAAYFCASSPPTGTNTGELFFGEGSRLTVL.

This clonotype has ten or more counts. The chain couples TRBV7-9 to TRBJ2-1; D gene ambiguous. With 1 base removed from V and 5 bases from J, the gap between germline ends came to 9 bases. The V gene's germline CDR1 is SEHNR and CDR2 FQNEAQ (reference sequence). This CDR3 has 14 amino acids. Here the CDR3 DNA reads TGTGCCAGCAGCTTAGGTGTGGGTCACAATGAGCAGTTCTTC. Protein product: CASSLGVGHNEQFF.

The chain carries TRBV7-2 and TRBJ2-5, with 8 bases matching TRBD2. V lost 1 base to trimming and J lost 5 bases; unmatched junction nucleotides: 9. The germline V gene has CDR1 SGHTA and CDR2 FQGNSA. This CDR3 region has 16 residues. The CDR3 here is CASSLDTGGRAETQYF. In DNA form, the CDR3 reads TGTGCCAGCAGCTTAGACACGGGGGGGAGGGCGGAGACCCAGTACTTC.

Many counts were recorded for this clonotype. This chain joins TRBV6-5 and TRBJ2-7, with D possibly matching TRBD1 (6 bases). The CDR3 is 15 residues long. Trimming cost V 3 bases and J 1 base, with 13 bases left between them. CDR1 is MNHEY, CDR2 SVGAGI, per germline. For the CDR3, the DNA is TGTGCCAGCAGTTATTTGGACAGACATTCCTACGAGCAGTACTTC. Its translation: CASSYLDRHSYEQYF.

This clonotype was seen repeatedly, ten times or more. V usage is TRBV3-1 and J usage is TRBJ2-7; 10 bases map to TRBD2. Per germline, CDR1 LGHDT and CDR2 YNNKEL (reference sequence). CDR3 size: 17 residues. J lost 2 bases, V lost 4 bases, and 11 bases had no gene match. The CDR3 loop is CASSLGTSERSPYEQYF. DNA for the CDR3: TGTGCCAGCAGCCTCGGGACTAGCGAGAGATCCCCCTACGAGCAGTACTTC.

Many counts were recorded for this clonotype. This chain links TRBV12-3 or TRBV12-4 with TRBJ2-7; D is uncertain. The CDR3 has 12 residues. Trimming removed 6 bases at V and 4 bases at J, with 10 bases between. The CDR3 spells CASSPVGYEQYF. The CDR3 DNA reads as TGTGCCAGCAGCCCGGTGGGGTACGAGCAGTACTTC.

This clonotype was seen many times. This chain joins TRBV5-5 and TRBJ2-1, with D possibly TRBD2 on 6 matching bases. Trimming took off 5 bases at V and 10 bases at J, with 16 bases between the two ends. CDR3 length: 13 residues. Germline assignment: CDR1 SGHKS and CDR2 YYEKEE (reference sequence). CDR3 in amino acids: CASRRTAGHEQFF. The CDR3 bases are TGTGCCAGCAGGCGCACCGCGGGGCACGAGCAGTTCTTC.

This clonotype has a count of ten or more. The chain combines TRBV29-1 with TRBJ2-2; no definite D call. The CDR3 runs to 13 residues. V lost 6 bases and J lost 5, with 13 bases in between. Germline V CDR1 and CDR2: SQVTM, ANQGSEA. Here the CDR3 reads CSVKRSNTGELFF. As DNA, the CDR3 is TGCAGCGTCAAAAGGTCCAATACCGGGGAGCTGTTTTTT.